This T cell receptor (beta chain) was identified during a study of CD4 T cell repertoires in COVID-19. Germline values: CDR1 MGHDK, CDR2 SYGVNS. V lost 5 bases and J lost 2, with 10 bases in between. The CDR3 totals 13 residues. This clone was found a few times. Sequencing used immunoSEQ multiplex PCR; TCRdb keeps in-frame clones, though not all of them. The data hold about 75,000 clones, with 83% observed a single time. The sample was CD4+ T cells from peripheral blood, taken after recovery from COVID-19. The chain carries TRBV25-1 and TRBJ2-7; D might be TRBD1 (6 bases). The clonotype was recovered from a human donor who had COVID-19. For the CDR3, the DNA is TGTGCCAGCAGTCGTTGGGACACCTACGAGCAGTACTTC. Translated, it gives CASSRWDTYEQYF.